This entry is about one TCR beta chain. These data are taken from a study of blood T cell repertoires in COVID-19. About the study: The origin of the acute and convalescent COVID-19 samples was the United States, Italy and Spain. Sample material is recorded as cDNA or gDNA derived from T cells, B-cell-depleted T cells, or PBMCs.

Profiled with immunoSEQ multiplex PCR; TCRdb holds only in-frame clones, not every one. Here the sample spans 200,000 to 250,000 clones, around 86% being singletons. The CDR3 loop spans 15 amino acids. Germline V gene sequence: CDR1 GTSNPN, CDR2 SVGIG (reference sequence). V lost 0 bases and J lost 1, with 12 bases in between. One Seattle source followed patients from active infection through their disease course. This chain connects TRBV30 to TRBJ1-1; D might be TRBD1 (5 bases). The TCR was taken from an elderly woman with COVID-19, enrolled during active disease. Sequenced sample: peripheral blood. The CDR3 loop reads CAWSVAGTSNTEAFF. The CDR3 DNA is TGTGCCTGGAGTGTAGCGGGGACTTCGAACACTGAAGCTTTCTTT.